This is a list of T cell receptor beta chains from one sample in a study of graft-versus-host responses after intestinal transplantation. The antigens for these receptors are not known. Sequencing was performed with immunoSEQ multiplex PCR; in TCRdb, only in-frame clones are kept and a portion is missing. This table holds about 85,000 clones, approximately 90% found once. This material consisted of unstimulated CD8+ T cells sorted from spleen or lymph node cells, taken before transplant. These receptors were obtained from a human donor who was the organ donor for an intestinal transplant. Both conserved end residues are part of each CDR3. Each record gives: CDR3 DNA, CDR3 protein, J gene, D gene, clone size, V gene. D genes are given only for firm matches. Clone size is shown for a subset of rows, as once, few, many or a class of expanded clone.

CDR3nt: TGCGCCAGCAGTCCCGGGACTAGCGAGAAAACCTACAATGAGCAGTTCTTC
CDR3aa: CASSPGTSEKTYNEQFF
j_gene: TRBJ2-1
d_gene: TRBD2
abundance: .
v_gene: TRBV10-1

CDR3nt: TGTGCCACCAGCAGCGAGCGGGGGAGCTCCTACGAGCAGTACTTC
CDR3aa: CATSSERGSSYEQYF
j_gene: TRBJ2-7
d_gene: TRBD2
abundance: .
v_gene: TRBV15

CDR3nt: TGTGCCAGCAGTTACGCCTCTGGAGGGGAGCCCTACTACACCTTC
CDR3aa: CASSYASGGEPYYTF
j_gene: TRBJ1-2
d_gene: .
abundance: .
v_gene: TRBV6-5

CDR3nt: TGTGCCAGCAGTTTTAGTAAGGATGAGCAGTTCTTC
CDR3aa: CASSFSKDEQFF
j_gene: TRBJ2-1
d_gene: .
abundance: .
v_gene: TRBV27

CDR3nt: TGTGCCAGTACTTCTCAGGCAGCGGACACTGAAGCTTTCTTT
CDR3aa: CASTSQAADTEAFF
j_gene: TRBJ1-1
d_gene: .
abundance: .
v_gene: TRBV19

CDR3nt: TGTGCCAGCAGCCCCGTAAGGGGGGGGGAGACTAGCTACGAGCAGTACTTC
CDR3aa: CASSPVRGGETSYEQYF
j_gene: TRBJ2-7
d_gene: .
abundance: .
v_gene: TRBV5-6

CDR3nt: TGCGCCAGCAGCCAGGAAACCGGGATTATACTCACAGATACGCAGTATTTT
CDR3aa: CASSQETGIILTDTQYF
j_gene: TRBJ2-3
d_gene: .
abundance: .
v_gene: TRBV4-1

CDR3nt: TGTGCCAGCAGCGTACCCCGGGGGACAGGGAACACTGAAGCTTTCTTT
CDR3aa: CASSVPRGTGNTEAFF
j_gene: TRBJ1-1
d_gene: TRBD1
abundance: .
v_gene: TRBV9

CDR3nt: TGTGCCAGCAGTGCGATACAGGGGGCGCAACCCTACGAGCAGTACTTC
CDR3aa: CASSAIQGAQPYEQYF
j_gene: TRBJ2-7
d_gene: TRBD1
abundance: .
v_gene: TRBV27

CDR3nt: TGTGCCTGGAGTGCGAGCTACGAGCAGTACTTC
CDR3aa: CAWSASYEQYF
j_gene: TRBJ2-7
d_gene: .
abundance: .
v_gene: TRBV30

CDR3nt: TGTGCCAGCCGGGCAGGGGGGACTGAAGCTTTCTTT
CDR3aa: CASRAGGTEAFF
j_gene: TRBJ1-1
d_gene: TRBD1
abundance: .
v_gene: TRBV6-5

CDR3nt: TGTGCTAGTGGTTTCGGGACTAGCGGGCGACCGATCTACGAGCAGTACTTC
CDR3aa: CASGFGTSGRPIYEQYF
j_gene: TRBJ2-7
d_gene: TRBD2
abundance: .
v_gene: TRBV12-5

CDR3nt: TGTGCCAGCAGCAAAGCGGCGGGGGACGACTTC
CDR3aa: CASSKAAGDDF
j_gene: TRBJ2-5
d_gene: .
abundance: .
v_gene: TRBV21-1

CDR3nt: TGCGCCAGCAGCCAAGAGGGGCGGGAAACCGAAAAGCAGTACTTC
CDR3aa: CASSQEGRETEKQYF
j_gene: TRBJ2-7
d_gene: .
abundance: .
v_gene: TRBV4-1

CDR3nt: TGTGCCAGCAGCATAAGGGACTCCCACAATGAGCAGTTCTTC
CDR3aa: CASSIRDSHNEQFF
j_gene: TRBJ2-1
d_gene: .
abundance: .
v_gene: TRBV11-3

CDR3nt: TGTGCCAGCAGCTTAGTGGATCCTAGCGGCTACAATGAGCAGTTCTTC
CDR3aa: CASSLVDPSGYNEQFF
j_gene: TRBJ2-1
d_gene: TRBD2
abundance: .
v_gene: TRBV7-9

CDR3nt: TGTGCCAGCAGCAAATACGAGGTCTCTGGGGCCAACGTCCTGACTTTC
CDR3aa: CASSKYEVSGANVLTF
j_gene: TRBJ2-6
d_gene: .
abundance: .
v_gene: TRBV21-1

CDR3nt: TGTGCCAGCAGCTTGTGGGGGAGCACAGATACGCAGTATTTT
CDR3aa: CASSLWGSTDTQYF
j_gene: TRBJ2-3
d_gene: .
abundance: .
v_gene: TRBV5-6

CDR3nt: TGTGCCAGCAGTTCCGGGACTAGCGGGATATCTCAGTACTTC
CDR3aa: CASSSGTSGISQYF
j_gene: TRBJ2-7
d_gene: TRBD2
abundance: .
v_gene: TRBV27

CDR3nt: TGTGCCAGCAGCTCCGACCTAACAGTGACTAGCGAGGGGGCTGTAAACATTCAGTACTTC
CDR3aa: CASSSDLTVTSEGAVNIQYF
j_gene: TRBJ2-4
d_gene: .
abundance: once
v_gene: TRBV13

CDR3nt: TGTGCCAGCAGATGGGGACTAGCGGGATTAGAGACCCAGTACTTC
CDR3aa: CASRWGLAGLETQYF
j_gene: TRBJ2-5
d_gene: TRBD2
abundance: .
v_gene: TRBV28

CDR3nt: TGCGCCAGCAGCCAAGATCCGGACAGGGAATACGATCACTTCTTT
CDR3aa: CASSQDPDREYDHFF
j_gene: TRBJ1-1
d_gene: TRBD1
abundance: .
v_gene: TRBV4-1

CDR3nt: TGTGCCAGCAGCCTCCTGGGGGCGGGTAGCAATCAGCCCCAGCATTTT
CDR3aa: CASSLLGAGSNQPQHF
j_gene: TRBJ1-5
d_gene: .
abundance: .
v_gene: TRBV11-2

CDR3nt: TGCGCCAGCAGCCAAGATCTTGTCTACGAGCAGTACTTC
CDR3aa: CASSQDLVYEQYF
j_gene: TRBJ2-7
d_gene: .
abundance: .
v_gene: TRBV4-1

CDR3nt: TGCGCCAGCAGCCAAGTAATTCTGGGGCCGCTCGGGGGGGAGCTGTTTTTT
CDR3aa: CASSQVILGPLGGELFF
j_gene: TRBJ2-2
d_gene: .
abundance: .
v_gene: TRBV4-1

CDR3nt: TGCGCCAGCAGCCAAGACGCAGGGGGCGAAAGGGCAACTAATGAAAAACTGTTTTTT
CDR3aa: CASSQDAGGERATNEKLFF
j_gene: TRBJ1-4
d_gene: TRBD1
abundance: .
v_gene: TRBV4-1

CDR3nt: TGTGCCAGCTCACGGACAGGGGGCCTTTCCGAGACCCAGTACTTC
CDR3aa: CASSRTGGLSETQYF
j_gene: TRBJ2-5
d_gene: TRBD1
abundance: .
v_gene: TRBV18

CDR3nt: TGTGCCAGTAGTATGGGCAGTAACACTGAAGCTTTCTTT
CDR3aa: CASSMGSNTEAFF
j_gene: TRBJ1-1
d_gene: .
abundance: .
v_gene: TRBV19

CDR3nt: TGCGCCAGCAGCTTTACCAGCTATGGCTACACCTTC
CDR3aa: CASSFTSYGYTF
j_gene: TRBJ1-2
d_gene: .
abundance: .
v_gene: TRBV5-1

CDR3nt: TGTGCCAGCAGCTTGGGCTACGGCTTAATGGACGAGCAGTACTTC
CDR3aa: CASSLGYGLMDEQYF
j_gene: TRBJ2-7
d_gene: .
abundance: once
v_gene: TRBV5-6

CDR3nt: TGTGCCATCAGCGACTTAAGCGGGACTAGCACAGATACGCAGTATTTT
CDR3aa: CAISDLSGTSTDTQYF
j_gene: TRBJ2-3
d_gene: TRBD2
abundance: .
v_gene: TRBV10-3

CDR3nt: TGTGCCAGCAGCTGGGACCGGGACACGCAAGTCTATGGCTACACCTTC
CDR3aa: CASSWDRDTQVYGYTF
j_gene: TRBJ1-2
d_gene: .
abundance: once
v_gene: TRBV7-2

CDR3nt: TGTGCCAGCAGTCCGAGGGGTTCACCCCTCCACTTT
CDR3aa: CASSPRGSPLHF
j_gene: TRBJ1-6
d_gene: .
abundance: .
v_gene: TRBV27

CDR3nt: TGTGCCAGCAGCTTATCTTCTGGGGTTAACAATCAGCCCCAGCATTTT
CDR3aa: CASSLSSGVNNQPQHF
j_gene: TRBJ1-5
d_gene: .
abundance: .
v_gene: TRBV13

CDR3nt: TGTGCCAGCAGTCCGGGACTAGCGGGATTAAATGAGCAGTTCTTC
CDR3aa: CASSPGLAGLNEQFF
j_gene: TRBJ2-1
d_gene: TRBD2
abundance: .
v_gene: TRBV27

CDR3nt: TGTGCCAGCAGCTCTCTGAGGGGGAGCTTCTCCTATAATTCACCCCTCCACTTT
CDR3aa: CASSSLRGSFSYNSPLHF
j_gene: TRBJ1-6
d_gene: .
abundance: .
v_gene: TRBV11-2

CDR3nt: TGTGCCAGCAGTTACTCGAGAGGGTGGGAGGAAGAGACCCAGTACTTC
CDR3aa: CASSYSRGWEEETQYF
j_gene: TRBJ2-5
d_gene: .
abundance: .
v_gene: TRBV6-5

CDR3nt: TGTGCCAGCAGTGAATATTTTATTGGGACTTCCTACGAGCAGTACTTC
CDR3aa: CASSEYFIGTSYEQYF
j_gene: TRBJ2-7
d_gene: .
abundance: .
v_gene: TRBV2

CDR3nt: TGTGCCAGCAGCGTAGTCGAAAACACAGATACGCAGTATTTT
CDR3aa: CASSVVENTDTQYF
j_gene: TRBJ2-3
d_gene: .
abundance: .
v_gene: TRBV9

CDR3nt: TGTGCCAGCAGCTTAGAGGGGACTACGGTATACTTC
CDR3aa: CASSLEGTTVYF
j_gene: TRBJ2-4
d_gene: TRBD2
abundance: .
v_gene: TRBV7-8

CDR3nt: TGTGCCAGCAGCTTAATGGCAGGGCCACAAAATGAGCAGTTCTTC
CDR3aa: CASSLMAGPQNEQFF
j_gene: TRBJ2-1
d_gene: .
abundance: .
v_gene: TRBV7-3

CDR3nt: TGTGCCAGCAGCTCCGCCGGACTAGCGGGCACAGATACGCAGTATTTT
CDR3aa: CASSSAGLAGTDTQYF
j_gene: TRBJ2-3
d_gene: TRBD2
abundance: .
v_gene: TRBV13

CDR3nt: TGTGCCAGCAGTGAAGTGTGGATGGTTGAGAGGAATGAGCAGTTCTTC
CDR3aa: CASSEVWMVERNEQFF
j_gene: TRBJ2-1
d_gene: .
abundance: .
v_gene: TRBV2

CDR3nt: TGTGCCAGCAGCTTGGCCGGTGTTACAGGGCGAGCAAACACTGAAGCTTTCTTT
CDR3aa: CASSLAGVTGRANTEAFF
j_gene: TRBJ1-1
d_gene: .
abundance: .
v_gene: TRBV5-4

CDR3nt: TGTGCCACAGCTGTTGGTCGGGGAAGCAATCAGCCCCAGCATTTT
CDR3aa: CATAVGRGSNQPQHF
j_gene: TRBJ1-5
d_gene: .
abundance: .
v_gene: TRBV6-5

CDR3nt: TGTGCCACCCGACAGGGGCCAAACTACAATGAGCAGTTCTTC
CDR3aa: CATRQGPNYNEQFF
j_gene: TRBJ2-1
d_gene: TRBD1
abundance: .
v_gene: TRBV6-5

CDR3nt: TGTGCCAGCAGTTACGCGCATACCTACGAGCAGTACTTC
CDR3aa: CASSYAHTYEQYF
j_gene: TRBJ2-7
d_gene: .
abundance: .
v_gene: TRBV6-5

CDR3nt: TGTGCCAGCAGCTTAGGGCCCTACGGGGAAGAGACCCAGTACTTC
CDR3aa: CASSLGPYGEETQYF
j_gene: TRBJ2-5
d_gene: .
abundance: .
v_gene: TRBV7-3

CDR3nt: TGTGCCAGCAGCGGGACTCATAAAGAGACCCAGTACTTC
CDR3aa: CASSGTHKETQYF
j_gene: TRBJ2-5
d_gene: .
abundance: .
v_gene: TRBV2

CDR3nt: TGTGCCAGCAGCCCCCAAGCTGGCTATGGCTACACCTTC
CDR3aa: CASSPQAGYGYTF
j_gene: TRBJ1-2
d_gene: .
abundance: .
v_gene: TRBV5-6

CDR3nt: TGTGCCAGCAGTTTGCCGGCCGGGACAGGGATAGATGAGCAGTTCTTC
CDR3aa: CASSLPAGTGIDEQFF
j_gene: TRBJ2-1
d_gene: TRBD1
abundance: once
v_gene: TRBV6-5

CDR3nt: TGTGCCAGCAGTGCCCCCGGGAGCTACGGTCACGAGCAGTACTTC
CDR3aa: CASSAPGSYGHEQYF
j_gene: TRBJ2-7
d_gene: .
abundance: .
v_gene: TRBV25-1

CDR3nt: TGCACCAGCAGCCAAGATATCTTCCCCGGGACTAGGTACGAGCAGTTCTTC
CDR3aa: CTSSQDIFPGTRYEQFF
j_gene: TRBJ2-1
d_gene: .
abundance: .
v_gene: TRBV1